This TCR beta chain came from a study of T cells after yellow fever vaccination. Study in general: It was SMART-Seq v4 Ultra Low Input that prepared the fractions with low cell numbers.

Findings and caveats of the study: Though it reached lower strength, the secondary response hit its peak faster, day 5 versus 15. Booster samples showed a return of most primary-vaccination clones (roughly 96% CD4, about 88% CD8).

In germline, CDR1 is MNHNS, CDR2 SASEGT. The CDR3 length is 14 residues. V lost 4 bases and J 6 bases, leaving 13 bases between the germline ends. This clonotype was counted ten times or more. Its antigen is undetermined. The authors made TCR cDNA by 5'RACE template switching, adding a universal primer site and UMIs. TCRdb re-derived calls from the 5' RACE reads in MiXCR, one entry per CDR3 protein. The table records 250,000 to 300,000 distinct CDR3 sequences, 7.5% to 9.5% of them present only once. Material: CD4+ T cells sorted from PBMCs, obtained 5 days after the yellow fever booster vaccination. This chain uses TRBV6-1 with TRBJ2-1; no definite D call. The sequence came from a man aged 18-30 years who received the YFV17D yellow fever vaccine. The CDR3 is CASSAHVKGNEQFF. DNA of the CDR3: TGTGCCAGCAGTGCCCACGTAAAGGGCAATGAGCAGTTCTTC.